This TCR beta chain was recovered during a study of graft-versus-host responses after intestinal transplantation. Study in general: Among the recipients, all got anti-thymocyte globulin induction and then tacrolimus and steroids for about three years. Overall study results and limits: Among circulating GvH clones, peak levels were associated with early post-transplant declines in HvG clones. Among recipient marrow samples, GvH clones were found; some appeared first in ileum or blood.

Comment on this clone: Antigen: not known.

Deletions cut 1 base from V and 1 base from J, with 7 bases between. Germline CDR1 and CDR2: ENHRY and SYGVKD. The CDR3 spans 14 residues. The repertoire was sequenced with immunoSEQ multiplex PCR; TCRdb's copy has only in-frame clones and lacks some. The data hold 9,000 to 13,000 clones, with roughly 80% observed a single time. Processed graft tissue released its intraepithelial and lamina propria lymphocytes. The receptor was derived from a human patient who received an intestinal transplant, so some T cells may come from the graft donor. The sample here was ileum tissue, taken 23 days after intestinal transplant. V gene TRBV10-3 combines with J gene TRBJ2-5; D gene uncertain. CDR3 nucleotides: TGTGCCATCAGTGAGTGGGCAGTCCAAGAGACCCAGTACTTC. Protein product: CAISEWAVQETQYF.